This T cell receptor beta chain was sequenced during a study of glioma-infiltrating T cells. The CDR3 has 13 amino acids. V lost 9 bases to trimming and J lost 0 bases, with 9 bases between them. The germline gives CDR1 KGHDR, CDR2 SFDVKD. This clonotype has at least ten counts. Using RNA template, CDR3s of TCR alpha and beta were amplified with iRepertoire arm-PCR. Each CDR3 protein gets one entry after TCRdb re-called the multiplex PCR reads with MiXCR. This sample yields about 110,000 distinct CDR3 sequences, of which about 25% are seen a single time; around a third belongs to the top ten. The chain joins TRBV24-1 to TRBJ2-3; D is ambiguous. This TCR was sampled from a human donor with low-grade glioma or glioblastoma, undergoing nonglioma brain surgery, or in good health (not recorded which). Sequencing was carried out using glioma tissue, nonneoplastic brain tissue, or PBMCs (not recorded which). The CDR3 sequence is CATSEDSTDTQYF. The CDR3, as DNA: TGTGCCACCTCAGAGGACAGCACAGATACGCAGTATTTT.